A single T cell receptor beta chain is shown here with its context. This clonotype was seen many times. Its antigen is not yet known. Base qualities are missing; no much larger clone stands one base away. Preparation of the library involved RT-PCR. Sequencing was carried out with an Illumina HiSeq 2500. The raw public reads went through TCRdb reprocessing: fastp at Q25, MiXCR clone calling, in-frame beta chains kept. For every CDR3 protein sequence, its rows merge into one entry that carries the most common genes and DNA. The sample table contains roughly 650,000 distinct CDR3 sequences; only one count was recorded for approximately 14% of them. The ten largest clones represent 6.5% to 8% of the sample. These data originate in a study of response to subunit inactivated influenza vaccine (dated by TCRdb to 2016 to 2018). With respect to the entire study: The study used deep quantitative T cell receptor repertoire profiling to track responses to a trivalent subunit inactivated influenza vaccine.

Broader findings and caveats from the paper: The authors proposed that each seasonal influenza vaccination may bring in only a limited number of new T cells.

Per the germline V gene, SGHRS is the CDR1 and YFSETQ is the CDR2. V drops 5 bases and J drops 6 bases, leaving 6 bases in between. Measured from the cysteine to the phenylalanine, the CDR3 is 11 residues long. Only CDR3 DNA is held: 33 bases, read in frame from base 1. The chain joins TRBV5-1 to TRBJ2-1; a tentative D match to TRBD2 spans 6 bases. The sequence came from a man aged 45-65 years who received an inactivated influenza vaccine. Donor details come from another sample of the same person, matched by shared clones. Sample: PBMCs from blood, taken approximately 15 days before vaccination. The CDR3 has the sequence CASRGGNEQFF. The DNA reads TGCGCCAGCAGGGGGGGCAATGAGCAGTTCTTC.